This TCR beta chain was recovered during a study of cytotoxic CD8 clonotypes in ibrutinib-treated CLL. Turning to the study itself: Mean yields were nearly 260,000 productive templates and 85,000 to 95,000 productive rearrangements per sample. Study results and limitations: On treatment, the uncommon public clonotypes contracted or remained stable. Rising at ibrutinib response, clonality subsequently fell back toward baseline at progression. Clonality measured at baseline exceeded age-matched healthy donors, tracking circulating CD8+ T-cell counts.

The data were produced by immunoSEQ multiplex PCR, yet TCRdb's version contains in-frame clones alone and is incomplete. The data show some 130,000 clones, with approximately 81% seen just once and 3.3% held by the top ten. With regard to this clone: The antigen remains undetermined.

The input for sequencing was PBMCs, taken after 24 months of ibrutinib treatment. The sequence derives from a human donor with chronic lymphocytic leukemia.

The chain's CDR3 is CASSPEQTNTEAFF. CDR3 DNA: TGTGCCAGCTCACCGGAGCAGACGAACACTGAAGCTTTCTTT. V gene TRBV18 combines with J gene TRBJ1-1; D is ambiguous. Germline V CDR1 and CDR2: KGHSH, LQKENI. This CDR3 has 14 residues. Trimming removed 3 bases at V and 1 base at J, with 9 bases between.